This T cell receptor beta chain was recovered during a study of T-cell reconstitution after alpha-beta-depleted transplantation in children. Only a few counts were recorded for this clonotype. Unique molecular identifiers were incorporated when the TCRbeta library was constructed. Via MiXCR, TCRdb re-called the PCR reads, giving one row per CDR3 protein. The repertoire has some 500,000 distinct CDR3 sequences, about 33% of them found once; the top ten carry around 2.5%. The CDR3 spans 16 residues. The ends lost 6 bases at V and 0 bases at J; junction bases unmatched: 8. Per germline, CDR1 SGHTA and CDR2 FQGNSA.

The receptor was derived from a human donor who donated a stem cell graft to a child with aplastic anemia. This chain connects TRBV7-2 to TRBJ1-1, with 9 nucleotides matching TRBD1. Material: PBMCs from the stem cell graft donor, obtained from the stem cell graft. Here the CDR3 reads CASRPQGADLNTEAFF. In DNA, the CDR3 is TGTGCCAGCAGGCCACAGGGGGCGGATTTGAACACTGAAGCTTTCTTT. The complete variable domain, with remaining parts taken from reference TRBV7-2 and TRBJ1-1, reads GAGVSQSPSNKVTEKGKDVELRCDPISGHTALYWYRQSLGQGLEFLIYFQGNSAPDKSGLPSDRFSAERTGGSVSTLTIQRTQQEDSAVYLCASRPQGADLNTEAFFGQGTRLTVV.